This is a list of T cell receptor beta chains from one sample in a study of T-cell reconstitution after alpha-beta-depleted transplantation in children. TCRdb analysed the PCR reads with MiXCR anew, one entry per CDR3 protein. The sample lists a few hundred thousand distinct CDR3 sequences, 10% occurring once. The material sequenced was PBMCs from the stem cell graft donor, taken from the stem cell graft. Receptor source: a human donor who donated a stem cell graft to a child with acute lymphoblastic leukemia. The CDR3 runs from the conserved cysteine through the conserved F or W. Each record gives: CDR3 DNA, CDR3 protein, J gene, D gene, V gene, clone size. A D gene is named only where the DNA matches it firmly. Where a row states a size, it is once, few, many or the class of an expanded clone; other rows omit it.

CDR3nt: TGTGCCAGTAGTAGGTCAGTTTACAATGAGCAGTTCTTC
CDR3aa: CASSRSVYNEQFF
j_gene: TRBJ2-1
d_gene: NA
v_gene: TRBV19
abundance: few

CDR3nt: TGTGCCAGCAGTGCGGGGTGGGGGGACAATCAGCCCCAGCATTTT
CDR3aa: CASSAGWGDNQPQHF
j_gene: TRBJ1-5
d_gene: NA
v_gene: TRBV28
abundance: many

CDR3nt: TGTGCCAGCAGTTACTCAGGACTAGGGGATACGCAGTATTTT
CDR3aa: CASSYSGLGDTQYF
j_gene: TRBJ2-3
d_gene: TRBD2
v_gene: TRBV6-5
abundance: few

CDR3nt: TGCGCCAGCAGCTTCTACGGTGCGGGTTATCAAGAGACCCAGTACTTC
CDR3aa: CASSFYGAGYQETQYF
j_gene: TRBJ2-5
d_gene: NA
v_gene: TRBV5-1
abundance: NA

CDR3nt: TGCAGTGCTAGAGATCCAGGGTCGACAGGGTGGGAGACCCAGTACTTC
CDR3aa: CSARDPGSTGWETQYF
j_gene: TRBJ2-5
d_gene: TRBD1
v_gene: TRBV20-1
abundance: NA

CDR3nt: TGTGCCAGCAGCCAACAGGGGTGGTACTATGGCTACACCTTC
CDR3aa: CASSQQGWYYGYTF
j_gene: TRBJ1-2
d_gene: TRBD1
v_gene: TRBV6-1
abundance: NA

CDR3nt: TGCAGTGCTAGAGAATTGACAGGGAACTCCTATAATTCACCCCTCCACTTT
CDR3aa: CSARELTGNSYNSPLHF
j_gene: TRBJ1-6
d_gene: TRBD1
v_gene: TRBV20-1
abundance: NA

CDR3nt: TGTGCCAGCAGTTACCCCAAAAAGGGGGCGCGTACTGAAGCTTTCTTT
CDR3aa: CASSYPKKGARTEAFF
j_gene: TRBJ1-1
d_gene: TRBD1
v_gene: TRBV28
abundance: few

CDR3nt: TGTGCCACCAGCAGAGGAAACCGGGGATCGAGCACAGATACGCAGTATTTT
CDR3aa: CATSRGNRGSSTDTQYF
j_gene: TRBJ2-3
d_gene: NA
v_gene: TRBV15
abundance: few

CDR3nt: TGTGCCAGCAGCCAAGCGGCGGGATTCTACTATGGCTACACCTTC
CDR3aa: CASSQAAGFYYGYTF
j_gene: TRBJ1-2
d_gene: NA
v_gene: TRBV3-1
abundance: many

CDR3nt: TGTGCCAGCACTTTGGCCAGGGTCATCGATGAGCAGTTCTTC
CDR3aa: CASTLARVIDEQFF
j_gene: TRBJ2-1
d_gene: NA
v_gene: TRBV12-3/TRBV12-4
abundance: many

CDR3nt: TGTGCCATCAGTGAGTCGACGGATCGGGAGCAGTACTTC
CDR3aa: CAISESTDREQYF
j_gene: TRBJ2-7
d_gene: NA
v_gene: TRBV10-3
abundance: many

CDR3nt: TGTGCCAGCAGCAAAAGAGGCGGCCGTCTACAGACAGATACGCAGTATTTT
CDR3aa: CASSKRGGRLQTDTQYF
j_gene: TRBJ2-3
d_gene: NA
v_gene: TRBV7-2
abundance: NA

CDR3nt: TGTGCCAGCAGTTACTCGACGGGACACGGTTACGAGCAGTACTTC
CDR3aa: CASSYSTGHGYEQYF
j_gene: TRBJ2-7
d_gene: NA
v_gene: TRBV6-5
abundance: NA

CDR3nt: TGTGCCAGCAGTCCCCCCCGACCTCAAGAGACCCAGTACTTC
CDR3aa: CASSPPRPQETQYF
j_gene: TRBJ2-5
d_gene: NA
v_gene: TRBV6-1
abundance: NA

CDR3nt: TGTGCCAGCAGCAAGCGGGGGATCACAGATACGCAGTATTTT
CDR3aa: CASSKRGITDTQYF
j_gene: TRBJ2-3
d_gene: TRBD2
v_gene: TRBV28
abundance: few

CDR3nt: TGTGCCAGTAGGGGCGGACTAGCAGGCACAGATACGCAGTATTTT
CDR3aa: CASRGGLAGTDTQYF
j_gene: TRBJ2-3
d_gene: TRBD2
v_gene: TRBV7-2
abundance: NA

CDR3nt: TGCAGTGCTTTGAACACTGAAGCTTTCTTT
CDR3aa: CSALNTEAFF
j_gene: TRBJ1-1
d_gene: NA
v_gene: TRBV20-1
abundance: many

CDR3nt: TGTGCCAGCAAATGGGCGGACAATCAGCCCCAGCATTTT
CDR3aa: CASKWADNQPQHF
j_gene: TRBJ1-5
d_gene: NA
v_gene: TRBV6-1
abundance: NA

CDR3nt: TGCAGCGTTGAAGATCGTGGGAGCTCCTACGAGCAGTACTTC
CDR3aa: CSVEDRGSSYEQYF
j_gene: TRBJ2-7
d_gene: NA
v_gene: TRBV29-1
abundance: many

CDR3nt: TGTGCCAGCAAGCCGGGCAAAGGGACCCAGTACTTC
CDR3aa: CASKPGKGTQYF
j_gene: TRBJ2-5
d_gene: NA
v_gene: TRBV6-5
abundance: few

CDR3nt: TGTGCCAGCAGCCTCTCAAATACCCAGGGGGCGAGCACAGATACGCAGTATTTT
CDR3aa: CASSLSNTQGASTDTQYF
j_gene: TRBJ2-3
d_gene: TRBD1
v_gene: TRBV11-2
abundance: few

CDR3nt: TGTGCCAGCAGGAATTTCATTGGGGGCCGGGATACGCAGTATTTT
CDR3aa: CASRNFIGGRDTQYF
j_gene: TRBJ2-3
d_gene: NA
v_gene: TRBV12-3/TRBV12-4
abundance: NA

CDR3nt: TGCGCCAGCAGCCCCGCAGTGGCCGGCGTAGCCAAAAACATTCAGTACTTC
CDR3aa: CASSPAVAGVAKNIQYF
j_gene: TRBJ2-4
d_gene: NA
v_gene: TRBV5-1
abundance: many

CDR3nt: TGTGCTAGTGTAGCGGGACCTTCCTACGAGCAGTACTTC
CDR3aa: CASVAGPSYEQYF
j_gene: TRBJ2-7
d_gene: TRBD2
v_gene: TRBV12-5
abundance: few

CDR3nt: TGTGCCATCAGTGAATCACCGGTTAGCACAGATACGCAGTATTTT
CDR3aa: CAISESPVSTDTQYF
j_gene: TRBJ2-3
d_gene: NA
v_gene: TRBV10-3
abundance: many

CDR3nt: TGCAGTGGGAAGGGCGAGGCTCCCGACAGATGGGGGGAGACCCAGTACTTC
CDR3aa: CSGKGEAPDRWGETQYF
j_gene: TRBJ2-5
d_gene: NA
v_gene: TRBV20-1
abundance: NA

CDR3nt: TGCGCCAGCAGCAGGACTAGCGGGAGGTTAAATGAGCAGTTCTTC
CDR3aa: CASSRTSGRLNEQFF
j_gene: TRBJ2-1
d_gene: TRBD2
v_gene: TRBV5-1
abundance: NA

CDR3nt: TGTGCCAGCACCCCACTAGCGAATTACAATGAGCAGTTCTTC
CDR3aa: CASTPLANYNEQFF
j_gene: TRBJ2-1
d_gene: TRBD2
v_gene: TRBV27
abundance: NA

CDR3nt: TGCAGCGTTGTTTGGCAGCCAGCCGGGGAGCTGTTTTTT
CDR3aa: CSVVWQPAGELFF
j_gene: TRBJ2-2
d_gene: NA
v_gene: TRBV29-1
abundance: many

CDR3nt: TGTGCCAGCAGGCCAGAGGCAGGGGTTGATGAAAAACTGTTTTTT
CDR3aa: CASRPEAGVDEKLFF
j_gene: TRBJ1-4
d_gene: NA
v_gene: TRBV27
abundance: few

CDR3nt: TGTGCCAGCTCACCAGGGGTACCCGGCGTCGCCGGGGAGCTGTTTTTT
CDR3aa: CASSPGVPGVAGELFF
j_gene: TRBJ2-2
d_gene: NA
v_gene: TRBV18
abundance: NA

CDR3nt: TGTGCCAGCAGCTTAGGTCCTGAATCCTCCTACAATGAGCAGTTCTTC
CDR3aa: CASSLGPESSYNEQFF
j_gene: TRBJ2-1
d_gene: NA
v_gene: TRBV7-3
abundance: NA

CDR3nt: TGTGCCAGCAGTCCCAGGACAGCGACAGCTTTCTTT
CDR3aa: CASSPRTATAFF
j_gene: TRBJ1-1
d_gene: NA
v_gene: TRBV28
abundance: NA

CDR3nt: TGCGCCAGCAGCCCGGGACTAGCGGGAGGGGGTCTCGTACAAGAGACCCAGTACTTC
CDR3aa: CASSPGLAGGGLVQETQYF
j_gene: TRBJ2-5
d_gene: TRBD2
v_gene: TRBV5-1
abundance: few

CDR3nt: TGTGCCAGTAGTATGGGGGGCACTGAAGCTTTCTTT
CDR3aa: CASSMGGTEAFF
j_gene: TRBJ1-1
d_gene: NA
v_gene: TRBV19
abundance: NA

CDR3nt: TGTGCCAGTAGTATAGCGGGAGAGACCCAGTACTTC
CDR3aa: CASSIAGETQYF
j_gene: TRBJ2-5
d_gene: NA
v_gene: TRBV19
abundance: few

CDR3nt: TGTGCCAGCACCCTAGCGGGGCCTAGCAATGAGCAGTTCTTC
CDR3aa: CASTLAGPSNEQFF
j_gene: TRBJ2-1
d_gene: TRBD2
v_gene: TRBV14
abundance: many

CDR3nt: TGTGCCAGCAGCTTAAGGGGACTAGCGGGATGGAGCTCCTACAATGAGCAGTTCTTC
CDR3aa: CASSLRGLAGWSSYNEQFF
j_gene: TRBJ2-1
d_gene: TRBD2
v_gene: TRBV11-2
abundance: few

CDR3nt: TGTGCCACCGAGGGCGCCGAGGTGTTTTTT
CDR3aa: CATEGAEVFF
j_gene: TRBJ1-4
d_gene: NA
v_gene: TRBV6-1
abundance: NA

CDR3nt: TGCAGCGTTGGGCAAGCGGGAGGGTACACCGGGGAGCTGTTTTTT
CDR3aa: CSVGQAGGYTGELFF
j_gene: TRBJ2-2
d_gene: TRBD2
v_gene: TRBV29-1
abundance: few

CDR3nt: TGTGCCAGCAGCTTGTCTGCCCGGGATACGCAGTATTTT
CDR3aa: CASSLSARDTQYF
j_gene: TRBJ2-3
d_gene: NA
v_gene: TRBV5-5
abundance: many

CDR3nt: TGTGCCAGCAGCGTAGGACTAGCGGCGATCACCGGGGAGCTGTTTTTT
CDR3aa: CASSVGLAAITGELFF
j_gene: TRBJ2-2
d_gene: TRBD2
v_gene: TRBV7-2
abundance: NA

CDR3nt: TGTGCCAGCAGGCCTCCCTTGGTGTCCGGGGAGCTGTTTTTT
CDR3aa: CASRPPLVSGELFF
j_gene: TRBJ2-2
d_gene: NA
v_gene: TRBV6-1
abundance: NA

CDR3nt: TGTGCCAGCAGTGCACGCGGGACGGCCACCGGCTACACCTTC
CDR3aa: CASSARGTATGYTF
j_gene: TRBJ1-2
d_gene: NA
v_gene: TRBV6-1
abundance: few

CDR3nt: TGTGCCACCAGGGCAGGGGCTAATGAAAAACTGTTTTTT
CDR3aa: CATRAGANEKLFF
j_gene: TRBJ1-4
d_gene: NA
v_gene: TRBV7-8
abundance: few

CDR3nt: TGCAGTGCAACCACAGGAAGGGCACTCGCTGAAGCTTTCTTT
CDR3aa: CSATTGRALAEAFF
j_gene: TRBJ1-1
d_gene: NA
v_gene: TRBV20-1
abundance: NA

CDR3nt: TGTGCCAGCAGCCAAGAAACCAGGGTAAATTCACCCCTCCACTTT
CDR3aa: CASSQETRVNSPLHF
j_gene: TRBJ1-6
d_gene: NA
v_gene: TRBV4-2
abundance: NA

CDR3nt: TGTGCCAGCAGCACTTGCGGGAGTAGGGCGACCCAGTACTTC
CDR3aa: CASSTCGSRATQYF
j_gene: TRBJ2-5
d_gene: NA
v_gene: TRBV21-1
abundance: few

CDR3nt: TGTGCCAGCAGCGTGGGGGAGATATCGGGCTACACCTTC
CDR3aa: CASSVGEISGYTF
j_gene: TRBJ1-2
d_gene: NA
v_gene: TRBV28
abundance: few